Sequencing of this T cell receptor (beta chain) was carried out in a study of blood T cell repertoires in COVID-19. CDR1 is LNHDA, CDR2 SQIVND, per germline (reference sequence). This CDR3 is built from 14 residues. After removal of 6 bases from V and 8 bases from J, the junction contained 12 bases not matched to a gene. Data came from immunoSEQ multiplex PCR; TCRdb stores just in-frame clones and leaves some out. The data show almost 85,000 clones, 80% to 90% seen once. Sequencing input: PBMCs or T cells enriched from blood (not recorded which). This chain connects TRBV19 to TRBJ1-2; 7 bases are shared with TRBD1. This receptor was taken from a woman between 45 and 60 years old with acute COVID-19. The CDR3 coding sequence is TGTGCCAGTAGAAGACAGGGACAATCGTCCGGCTACACCTTC. Translation gives CASRRQGQSSGYTF.